The entry that follows covers one T cell receptor (beta chain) sequence. It has no known antigen specificity. One junction end does not reproduce the germline sequence, and a read error may be involved. The library was obtained by PCR. Sequencing used an Illumina HiSeq 4000. High-throughput sequencing was used to profile the CDR3 region of the TCR beta-chain in every patient. From the authors' description of their analysis: The researchers built a classifier to tell apart papillary thyroid cancer patients with distant metastasis, based on CDR3 differences among clinicopathological groups. Repertoire diversity was assessed with the Shannon index, and tumor-blood repertoire similarity with the Morisita-Horn index. TCRdb passed the public sequencing reads through fastp at Q25 and MiXCR, retaining productive beta sequences. Here the V and J calls rest on TCRdb's processing, not on the authors' analysis. This sample gives about 16,000 clones in total; roughly a quarter of them show up just once. The ten most abundant clones make up over 6% of the sample.

No patient had received any treatment before thyroid surgery. Using T-cell receptor beta sequencing, the researchers looked back retrospectively at clinical samples from patients, gathered between about 2012 and 2018. This sample was included in a study of metastatic and nonmetastatic thyroid tumors (dated by TCRdb to the early 2020s). Regarding the study in general: For patients with malignant and with benign thyroid disease, the researchers compared repertoires between peripheral blood samples and tumor or nodule tissue samples.

What the work shows at the level of the full study, not this receptor alone: In both blood and tumor samples, malignant tumors were reported to have significantly higher TCR beta diversity than benign nodules.

Including cysteine and phenylalanine, the CDR3 has 13 amino acids. The sequence is cut down to CDR3 DNA, 39 bases in frame from base 1. The germline V gene sets CDR1 to SGHRS and CDR2 to YFSETQ. Source material: adjacent normal tissue. The TCR comes from a female donor with papillary thyroid cancer or a benign thyroid nodule (not recorded which). Some clones in this sample may be carry-over from other donors' samples. The sequence links TRBV5-1 to TRBJ2-7; the D gene is perhaps TRBD2, on 6 matching bases. The nucleotide sequence reads as follows: TGCGCCAGCAGCTTGTGGCAGGACTACGGGCAGTACTTC. This codes for CASSLWQDYGQYF.